The 30 T cell receptor beta chains below all came from one sample that was sequenced in a study of cytomegalovirus exposure and HLA in healthy donors. Use of 60 Vbeta and 13 Jbeta primers characterized the PCR. Generated by immunoSEQ multiplex PCR, the TCRdb table keeps only in-frame clones and is missing some. The data contain 150,000 or so clones, roughly 85% of them singletons. The specimen sequenced was PBMCs. The receptor source for this set is a man between 18 and 35 years old in good health and CMV-seropositive.

The chain couples TRBV5-8 to TRBJ2-1; 7 positions match TRBD1. This CDR3 has 14 residues. The germline V gene encodes CDR1 SGHTS and CDR2 YDEGEE. V trimming: 5 bases; J trimming: 0 bases; junction bases outside the gene matches: 2. CDR3 residues: CASRRDSSYNEQFF. CDR3 DNA sequence: TGTGCCAGCAGACGGGACAGCTCCTACAATGAGCAGTTCTTC.

This chain joins TRBV11-3 and TRBJ1-1; perhaps TRBD1 as D (6 bases). The CDR3 runs 14 residues. V lost 6 bases to trimming and J lost 4 bases, with 15 bases between them. The germline V gene has CDR1 SGHNT and CDR2 YENEEA. The CDR3 loop is CASSTGQNPTEAFF. CDR3 in DNA: TGTGCCAGCAGTACAGGACAGAACCCCACTGAAGCTTTCTTT.

The J gene is TRBJ1-4, the V gene TRBV5-1, with 9 bases that match TRBD1. With V trimmed by 0 bases and J by 4 bases, 7 bases remained unmatched. The CDR3 spans 17 residues. From germline, CDR1 is SGHRS and CDR2 YFSETQ. CDR3 DNA sequence: TGCGCCAGCAGCTTGGGAGGGACAGGGTTGCGTAATGAAAAACTGTTTTTT. Residues: CASSLGGTGLRNEKLFF.

This clone came up once. This chain connects TRBV6-5 to TRBJ1-1; 8 nucleotides agree with TRBD1. V dropped 5 bases and J dropped 7; count of bases not matched to a gene: 9. The CDR3 loop spans 14 amino acids. Per the germline V gene, CDR1 is MNHEY and CDR2 is SVGAGI. In DNA, the CDR3 is TGTGCCAGCAGTGGACAGGGAGGGACCTTTGAAGCTTTCTTT. Protein product: CASSGQGGTFEAFF.

This clone has a handful of counts. Distinct nucleotide sequences in the sample also encode this CDR3. This rearrangement joins TRBV5-1 to TRBJ2-7, with TRBD1 matching 11 bases. Germline loops: CDR1 SGHRS, CDR2 YFSETQ. With V trimmed by 0 bases and J by 4 bases, 3 bases remained unmatched. The CDR3 runs to 15 residues. The CDR3 DNA reads as TGCGCCAGCAGCTTGGCCGGGACAGGGGGATACGAGCAGTACTTC. Translation: CASSLAGTGGYEQYF.

The rearrangement links TRBV7-3 to TRBJ1-3; TRBD1 might be the D (5 bases). Trimming cost V 2 bases and J 2 bases, with 13 bases left between them. The CDR3 extends over 16 amino acids. Germline V CDR1 and CDR2: SGHTA, FQGTGA. DNA for the CDR3: TGTGCCAGCAGCTTACTGGGGGGGAGGGCTGGAAACACCATATATTTT. Amino acid sequence: CASSLLGGRAGNTIYF.

The J gene is TRBJ2-7, the V gene TRBV25-1; 7 bases match TRBD1. Unmatched junction bases numbered 9, after V lost 6 bases and J lost 1 base. Germline V lookup: CDR1 MGHDK, CDR2 SYGVNS. This CDR3 has 15 residues. CDR3 coding DNA: TGTGCCAGCAGGGGGATGGACAGGACATCCTACGAGCAGTACTTC. Residues: CASRGMDRTSYEQYF.

The table lists this clone with a count of one. The chain combines TRBV28 with TRBJ1-1; D not resolved. CDR1 and CDR2 (germline): MDHEN, SYDVKM. V was shortened by 7 bases and J by 0 bases, with 15 bases between the two germline ends. The CDR3 totals 15 residues. This CDR3 reads CASTRRRVLNTEAFF. The CDR3 DNA is TGTGCCAGCACCCGTCGACGGGTCCTGAACACTGAAGCTTTCTTT.

The chain has TRBV7-9 and TRBJ2-7; D is possibly TRBD1 (5 bases). V lost 5 bases and J lost 4, with 15 bases in between. This CDR3 comprises 14 residues. Germline V gene lookup returns CDR1 SEHNR and CDR2 FQNEAQ (reference sequence). The DNA for the CDR3 is TGTGCCAGCAGCCGGGTTGTTGGGGCATACGAGCAGTACTTC. It is translated as CASSRVVGAYEQYF.

The chain combines TRBV9 with TRBJ1-1, with D perhaps TRBD1 (6 bases). Germline assignment: CDR1 SGDLS and CDR2 YYNGEE. V was pared by 4 bases and J by 11 bases, with 21 bases between. The CDR3 is 14 residues long. DNA for the CDR3: TGTGCCAGCAGCCTAACGGACAGTCTTGGTCGCGCTTTCTTT. Protein: CASSLTDSLGRAFF. The entire variable domain, with the rest obtained from reference TRBV9 and TRBJ1-1, is as follows: DSGVTQTPKHLITATGQRVTLRCSPRSGDLSVYWYQQSLDQGLQFLIQYYNGEERAKGNILERFSAQQFPDLHSELNLSSLELGDSALYFCASSLTDSLGRAFFGQGTRLTVV.

The rearrangement links TRBV5-6 to TRBJ2-3; 7 nucleotides align to TRBD1. Germline trimming cut 0 bases from V and 6 bases from J; bases unmatched to any gene: 4. Germline CDR1 SGHDT, CDR2 YYEEEE. The CDR3 runs to 14 residues. Here the CDR3 DNA reads TGTGCCAGCAGCTTGGGACAGGGTGCCGATACGCAGTATTTT. It yields the protein CASSLGQGADTQYF. Based on the CDR3 plus reference TRBV5-6 and TRBJ2-3, the full variable domain is DAGVTQSPTHLIKTRGQQVTLRCSPKSGHDTVSWYQQALGQGPQFIFQYYEEEERQRGNFPDRFSGHQFPNYSSELNVNALLLGDSALYLCASSLGQGADTQYFGPGTRLTVL.

This chain joins TRBV5-5 and TRBJ1-1, with 11 bases aligning to TRBD1. There are 14 residues in the CDR3. V lost 1 base, J lost 8 bases, and 4 bases stayed unmatched. Germline values: CDR1 SGHKS, CDR2 YYEKEE (reference sequence). The CDR3 here is CASSLFGTGGEAFF. CDR3 DNA sequence: TGTGCCAGCAGCTTGTTTGGGACAGGGGGGGAAGCTTTCTTT.

V and J are TRBV5-4 and TRBJ2-3; tentative D call: TRBD2 (6 bases). Deletions cut 0 bases from V and 0 bases from J, with 17 bases between. The CDR3 contains 18 residues. Germline CDR1 reads SGHNT; CDR2 reads YYREEE (reference sequence). CDR3 DNA: TGTGCCAGCAGCTTGGAAATGGTTGGGGGGACTAGCACAGATACGCAGTATTTT. This codes for CASSLEMVGGTSTDTQYF.

The chain carries TRBV6-1 and TRBJ1-1; no clear D. The ends were cut back, 4 bases at V and 2 bases at J, with 17 bases in the middle. The germline gives CDR1 MNHNS, CDR2 SASEGT. The CDR3 runs 16 residues. The CDR3 sequence: CASSARMGRANTEAFF. The CDR3 DNA reads TGTGCCAGCAGTGCCCGGATGGGCAGAGCTAACACTGAAGCTTTCTTT.

V is TRBV19 and J is TRBJ2-3, with D possibly TRBD2 on 6 matching bases. V was cut by 6 bases and J by 4 bases, with 20 bases left in between. CDR3 length equals 16 residues. Germline V gives CDR1 LNHDA, CDR2 SQIVND (reference sequence). The CDR3 spells CASRGGWSRDPDTQYF. The CDR3 region has the DNA TGTGCCAGTAGGGGAGGTTGGTCCAGGGACCCAGATACGCAGTATTTT. The whole variable domain, filled in from reference TRBV19 and TRBJ2-3, reads DGGITQSPKYLFRKEGQNVTLSCEQNLNHDAMYWYRQDPGQGLRLIYYSQIVNDFQKGDIAEGYSVSREKKESFPLTVTSAQKNPTAFYLCASRGGWSRDPDTQYFGPGTRLTVL.

This clone was seen more than once but under ten times. The chain has TRBV28 and TRBJ1-1; the D gene is possibly TRBD1 (5 bases). This CDR3 is built from 14 residues. Trimming took off 6 bases at V and 2 bases at J, with 13 bases between the two ends. Germline V lookup: CDR1 MDHEN, CDR2 SYDVKM. The DNA of the CDR3 is TGTGCCAGCAGCTACCGGGGGTTTAACACTGAAGCTTTCTTT. Encoded protein: CASSYRGFNTEAFF.

The chain is built from TRBV5-1 and TRBJ2-1; TRBD1 matches 8 bases. The CDR3 length is 16 residues. V gave up 0 bases and J gave up 8 bases; unmatched junction bases: 10. Germline lookup yields CDR1 SGHRS and CDR2 YFSETQ. The CDR3: CASSLVRQGYTYEQFF. The DNA for the CDR3 is TGCGCCAGCAGCTTGGTTCGACAGGGGTATACCTATGAGCAGTTCTTC.

In its sample, this clone was seen a few times. The chain joins TRBV7-9 to TRBJ2-7, with a tentative D call TRBD1 (6 bases). Per germline, CDR1 SEHNR and CDR2 FQNEAQ (reference sequence). The V gene lost 4 bases and the J gene lost 3 bases, with 7 bases spanning the gap. This CDR3 contains 12 residues. The CDR3 DNA is TGTGCCAGCAGCTCGGGACACTACGAGCAGTACTTC. As protein: CASSSGHYEQYF.

This clone was observed a handful of times. The chain couples TRBV5-1 to TRBJ2-5; a weak D match, TRBD1 (6 bases). Germline V gene data show CDR1 as SGHRS and CDR2 as YFSETQ. Trimming left V 2 bases short and J 2 bases short, with 7 bases between. The length of the CDR3 is 13 residues. Here the CDR3 reads CASSFGQQETQYF. CDR3 sequence (DNA): TGCGCCAGCAGCTTTGGACAGCAAGAGACCCAGTACTTC.

The chain links TRBV6-5 to TRBJ2-1, with D tentatively TRBD1 (6 bases). V lost 2 bases, J lost 9 bases, and 11 bases lay in between. Germline loops: CDR1 MNHEY, CDR2 SVGAGI. The CDR3 is 13 amino acids. The DNA for the CDR3 is TGTGCCAGCAGTTACCTGCAGGGGAGTGAGCAGTTCTTC. Its protein is CASSYLQGSEQFF.

The V call is TRBV4-1, the J call TRBJ1-2; the match to TRBD1 covers 8 bases. V lost 2 bases and J lost 3; bases outside the gene matches: 2. This CDR3 has 14 residues. Germline CDR1 reads MGHRA; CDR2 reads YSYEKL. The CDR3 DNA is TGCGCCAGCAGCCAACAACAGGGGGACTATGGCTACACCTTC. Protein sequence: CASSQQQGDYGYTF.

This rearrangement joins TRBV7-3 to TRBJ2-2, with 8 bases lining up with TRBD2. V was clipped by 2 bases and J by 0 bases; unmatched bases: 8. Per germline, CDR1 SGHTA and CDR2 FQGTGA. The CDR3 contains 18 residues. This CDR3 is CASSLGTSGDPNTGELFF. DNA for the CDR3: TGTGCCAGCAGCTTAGGGACTAGTGGGGATCCGAACACCGGGGAGCTGTTTTTT.

This clone has just one count. The gene calls are TRBV18 and TRBJ1-2; perhaps TRBD1 as D (5 bases). Germline assignment: CDR1 KGHSH and CDR2 LQKENI. The CDR3 loop spans 13 amino acids. V was shortened by 3 bases and J by 4 bases, with 9 bases between the two germline ends. CDR3: CASSPERGYGYTF. Here the CDR3 DNA reads TGTGCCAGCTCACCGGAAAGGGGCTATGGCTACACCTTC.

The chain joins TRBV4-1 to TRBJ1-1; 7 bases are shared with TRBD1. V was clipped by 4 bases and J by 0 bases; unmatched bases: 2. CDR3 size: 14 residues. In germline, CDR1 is MGHRA, CDR2 YSYEKL. CDR3 sequence reads: CASSPGQMNTEAFF. The CDR3 DNA follows: TGCGCCAGCAGCCCGGGACAGATGAACACTGAAGCTTTCTTT.

This rearrangement joins TRBV9 to TRBJ1-4; no reliable D call. Looked up from germline, CDR1 is SGDLS and CDR2 is YYNGEE. V dropped 3 bases and J dropped 3 bases, with 12 bases sitting between them. The CDR3 totals 15 residues. CDR3 DNA sequence: TGTGCCAGCAGCGCCCGAACGGGTTCTAATGAAAAACTGTTTTTT. Its protein product is CASSARTGSNEKLFF.

The rearrangement uses TRBV6-1 and TRBJ1-1; no clear D gene. Germline assignment: CDR1 MNHNS and CDR2 SASEGT. This CDR3 is 14 amino acids long. Trimming cost V 2 bases and J 13 bases, with 20 bases left between them. The CDR3 DNA follows: TGTGCCAGCAGTGAAAGTGGTAGTGTTCGTATTGGTTTCTTT. Encoded protein: CASSESGSVRIGFF.

This clone has just a few counts. The chain links TRBV6-5 to TRBJ2-1, with 7 nucleotides matching TRBD1. Germline CDR1 MNHEY, CDR2 SVGAGI. This CDR3 spans 14 amino acids. The V segment lost 2 bases and the J segment 7 bases; nucleotides outside the gene matches: 5. CDR3 amino acids: CASSYTTGLNEQFF. The CDR3 nucleotides are TGTGCCAGCAGTTACACGACAGGGTTGAATGAGCAGTTCTTC.

The CDR3 sequence: CASSIDGTDYGGGNTIYF. CDR3 coding DNA: TGTGCCAGTAGTATAGATGGGACGGACTACGGTGGTGGAAACACCATATATTTT. V is TRBV19 and J is TRBJ1-3; D possibly corresponds to TRBD1 (5 bases). This CDR3 region has 18 residues. V shed 0 bases and J shed 3 bases, with 18 bases lying between them. Germline lookup yields CDR1 LNHDA and CDR2 SQIVND (reference sequence).

The chain couples TRBV14 to TRBJ1-2; D unresolved. Looked up from germline, CDR1 is SGHDN and CDR2 is FVKESK. The CDR3 has 14 amino acids. Trimming took 0 bases from V and 3 from J, leaving 8 bases between them. The CDR3 DNA follows: TGTGCCAGCAGCCAAGATGCCACTTACTATGGCTACACCTTC. Translating it yields CASSQDATYYGYTF.

J is TRBJ1-5 and V is TRBV7-8; possible D gene TRBD1, 5 bases. Germline V CDR1 and CDR2: SGHVS, FQNEAQ. V was cut by 8 bases and J by 3 bases, with 20 bases left in between. The CDR3 length is 16 residues. CDR3 sequence: CASRRDPGADNQPQHF. Here the CDR3 DNA reads TGTGCCAGCCGACGCGATCCTGGGGCTGACAATCAGCCCCAGCATTTT.